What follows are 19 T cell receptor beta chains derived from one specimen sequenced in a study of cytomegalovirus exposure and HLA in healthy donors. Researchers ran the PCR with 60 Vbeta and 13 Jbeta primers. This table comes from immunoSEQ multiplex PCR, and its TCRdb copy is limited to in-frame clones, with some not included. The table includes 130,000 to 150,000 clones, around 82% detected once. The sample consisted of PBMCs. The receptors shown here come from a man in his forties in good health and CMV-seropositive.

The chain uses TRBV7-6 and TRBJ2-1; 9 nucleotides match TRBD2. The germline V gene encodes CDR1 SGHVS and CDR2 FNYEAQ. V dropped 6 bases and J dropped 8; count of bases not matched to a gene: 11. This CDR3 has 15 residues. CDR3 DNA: TGTGCCAGCAGTCTAGCGGGACTAGACGCATATGAGCAGTTCTTC. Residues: CASSLAGLDAYEQFF.

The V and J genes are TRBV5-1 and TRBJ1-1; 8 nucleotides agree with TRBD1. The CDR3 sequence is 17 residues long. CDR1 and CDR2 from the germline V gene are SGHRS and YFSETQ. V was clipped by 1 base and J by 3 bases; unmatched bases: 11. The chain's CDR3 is CASSLYQRTGTHTEAFF. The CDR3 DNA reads TGCGCCAGCAGCTTGTACCAGCGGACAGGGACGCACACTGAAGCTTTCTTT.

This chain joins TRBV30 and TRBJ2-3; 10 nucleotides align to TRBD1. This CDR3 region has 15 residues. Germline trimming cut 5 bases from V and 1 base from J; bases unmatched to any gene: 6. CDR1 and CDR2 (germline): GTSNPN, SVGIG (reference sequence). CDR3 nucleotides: TGTGCCTGGGGGGGGACAGGGGCGGGCACAGATACGCAGTATTTT. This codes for CAWGGTGAGTDTQYF.

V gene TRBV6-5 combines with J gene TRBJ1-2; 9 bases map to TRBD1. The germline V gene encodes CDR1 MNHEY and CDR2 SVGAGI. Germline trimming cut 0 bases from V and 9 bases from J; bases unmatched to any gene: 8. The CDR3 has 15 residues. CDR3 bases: TGTGCCAGCAGTTACTCGGGACAGGGACCGTTACGCTACACCTTC. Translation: CASSYSGQGPLRYTF.

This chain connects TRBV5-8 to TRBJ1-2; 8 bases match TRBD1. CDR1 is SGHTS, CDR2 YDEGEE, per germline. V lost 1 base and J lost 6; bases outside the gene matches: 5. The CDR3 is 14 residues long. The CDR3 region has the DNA TGTGCCAGCAGCTTGTATCAGGGGGCGGATGGCTACACCTTC. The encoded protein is CASSLYQGADGYTF.

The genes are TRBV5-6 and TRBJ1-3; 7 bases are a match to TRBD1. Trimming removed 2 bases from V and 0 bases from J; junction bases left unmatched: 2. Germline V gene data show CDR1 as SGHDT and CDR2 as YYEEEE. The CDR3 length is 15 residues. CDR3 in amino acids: CASSLTGVSGNTIYF. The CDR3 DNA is TGTGCCAGCAGCTTAACAGGGGTCTCTGGAAACACCATATATTTT.

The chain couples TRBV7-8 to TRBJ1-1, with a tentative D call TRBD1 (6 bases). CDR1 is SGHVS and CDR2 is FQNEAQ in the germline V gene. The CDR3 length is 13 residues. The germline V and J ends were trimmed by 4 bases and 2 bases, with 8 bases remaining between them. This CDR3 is CASSSDRNTEAFF. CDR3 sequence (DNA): TGTGCCAGCAGCTCGGACAGAAACACTGAAGCTTTCTTT.

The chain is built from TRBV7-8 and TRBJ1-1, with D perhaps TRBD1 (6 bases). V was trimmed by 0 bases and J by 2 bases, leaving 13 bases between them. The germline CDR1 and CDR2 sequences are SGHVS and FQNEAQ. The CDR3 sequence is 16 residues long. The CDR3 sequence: CASSLAGAAYNTEAFF. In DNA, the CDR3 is TGTGCCAGCAGCTTAGCGGGGGCCGCCTATAACACTGAAGCTTTCTTT.

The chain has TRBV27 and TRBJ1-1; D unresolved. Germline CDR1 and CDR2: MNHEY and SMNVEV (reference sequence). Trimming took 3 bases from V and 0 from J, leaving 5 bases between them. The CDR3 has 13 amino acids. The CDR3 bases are TGTGCCAGCAGTTTGTATGTGAACACTGAAGCTTTCTTT. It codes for CASSLYVNTEAFF.

The CDR3 bases are TGTGCCAGCAGTGAACGCGCGGTGAACTATGGCTACACCTTC. Amino acids: CASSERAVNYGYTF. This chain joins TRBV6-1 and TRBJ1-2; D remains unclear. Trimming stripped 2 bases from V and 2 bases from J, with 9 bases between. Germline assignment: CDR1 MNHNS and CDR2 SASEGT. The CDR3 has 14 residues.

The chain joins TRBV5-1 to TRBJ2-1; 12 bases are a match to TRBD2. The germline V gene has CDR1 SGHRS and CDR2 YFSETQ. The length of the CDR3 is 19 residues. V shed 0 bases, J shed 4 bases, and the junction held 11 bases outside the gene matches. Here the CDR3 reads CASSLGLAGAPSIYNEQFF. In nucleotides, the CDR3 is TGCGCCAGCAGCTTGGGACTAGCGGGAGCCCCTTCAATTTACAATGAGCAGTTCTTC.

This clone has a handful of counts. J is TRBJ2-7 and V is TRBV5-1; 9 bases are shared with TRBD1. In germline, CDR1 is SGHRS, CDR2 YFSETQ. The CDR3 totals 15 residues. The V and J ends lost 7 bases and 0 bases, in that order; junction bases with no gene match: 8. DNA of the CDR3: TGCGCCAGCGGACAGGGGTCGAGGAGCTCCTACGAGCAGTACTTC. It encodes CASGQGSRSSYEQYF.

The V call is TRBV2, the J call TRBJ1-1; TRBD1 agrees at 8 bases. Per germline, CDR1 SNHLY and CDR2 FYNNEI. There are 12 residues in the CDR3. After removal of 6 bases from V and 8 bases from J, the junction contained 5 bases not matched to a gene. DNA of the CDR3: TGTGCCAGCAGCGACGACAGGGGCGAAGCTTTCTTT. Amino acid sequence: CASSDDRGEAFF. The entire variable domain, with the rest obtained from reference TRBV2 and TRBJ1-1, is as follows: EPEVTQTPSHQVTQMGQEVILRCVPISNHLYFYWYRQILGQKVEFLVSFYNNEISEKSEIFDDQFSVERPDGSNFTLKIRSTKLEDSAMYFCASSDDRGEAFFGQGTRLTVV.

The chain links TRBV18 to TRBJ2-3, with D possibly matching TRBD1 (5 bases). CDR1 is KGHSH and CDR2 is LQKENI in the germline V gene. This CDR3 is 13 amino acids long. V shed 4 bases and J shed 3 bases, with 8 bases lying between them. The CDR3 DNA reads TGTGCCAGCTCACAGGGGTCGACAGATACGCAGTATTTT. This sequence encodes CASSQGSTDTQYF.

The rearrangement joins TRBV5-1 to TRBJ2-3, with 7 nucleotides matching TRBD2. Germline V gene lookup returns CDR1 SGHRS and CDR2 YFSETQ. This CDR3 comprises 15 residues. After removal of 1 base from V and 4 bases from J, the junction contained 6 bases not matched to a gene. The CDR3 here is CASSLSPGGADTQYF. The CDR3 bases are TGCGCCAGCAGCTTGTCTCCGGGGGGAGCAGATACGCAGTATTTT.

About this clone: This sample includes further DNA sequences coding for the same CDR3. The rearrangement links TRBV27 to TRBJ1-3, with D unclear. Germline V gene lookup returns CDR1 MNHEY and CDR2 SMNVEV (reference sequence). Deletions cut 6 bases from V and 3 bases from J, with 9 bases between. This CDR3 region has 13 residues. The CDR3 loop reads CASSYSNGNTIYF. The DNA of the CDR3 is TGTGCCAGCAGCTACTCGAATGGAAACACCATATATTTT.

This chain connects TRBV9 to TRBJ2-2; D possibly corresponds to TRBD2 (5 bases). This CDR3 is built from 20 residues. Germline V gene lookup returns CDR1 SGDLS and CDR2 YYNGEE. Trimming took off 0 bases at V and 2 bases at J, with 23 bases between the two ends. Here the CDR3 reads CASSVAPCPCGGHNTGELFF. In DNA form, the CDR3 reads TGTGCCAGCAGCGTAGCTCCTTGCCCATGTGGCGGGCATAACACCGGGGAGCTGTTTTTT.

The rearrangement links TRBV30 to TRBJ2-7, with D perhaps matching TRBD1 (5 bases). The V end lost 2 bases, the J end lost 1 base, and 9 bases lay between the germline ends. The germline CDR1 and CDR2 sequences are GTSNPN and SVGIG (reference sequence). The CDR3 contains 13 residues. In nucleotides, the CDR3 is TGTGCCTGGAGTCCCCAGGGTTCCTACGAGCAGTACTTC. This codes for CAWSPQGSYEQYF.

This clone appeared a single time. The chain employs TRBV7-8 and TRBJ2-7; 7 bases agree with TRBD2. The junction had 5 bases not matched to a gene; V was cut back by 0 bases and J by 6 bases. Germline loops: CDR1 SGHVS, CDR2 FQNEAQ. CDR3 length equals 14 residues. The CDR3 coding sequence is TGTGCCAGCAGCTTAGCCCTCCCGGGGGGCGAGCAGTACTTC. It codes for CASSLALPGGEQYF.